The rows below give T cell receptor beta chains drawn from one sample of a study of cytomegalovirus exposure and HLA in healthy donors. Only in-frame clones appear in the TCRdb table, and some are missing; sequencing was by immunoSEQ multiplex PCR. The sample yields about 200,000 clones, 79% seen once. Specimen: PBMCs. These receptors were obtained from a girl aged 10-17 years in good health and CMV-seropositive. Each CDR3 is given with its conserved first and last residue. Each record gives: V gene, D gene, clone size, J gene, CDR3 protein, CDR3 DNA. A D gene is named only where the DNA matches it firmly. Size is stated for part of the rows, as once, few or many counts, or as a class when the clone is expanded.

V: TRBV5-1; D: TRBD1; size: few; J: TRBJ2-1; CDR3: CASSSAGGYNEQFF; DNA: TGCGCCAGCAGCTCGGCAGGGGGTTACAATGAGCAGTTCTTC
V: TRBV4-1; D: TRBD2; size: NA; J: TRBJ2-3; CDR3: CASSQDDLAGGHIDTQYF; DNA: TGCGCCAGCAGCCAGGACGACCTAGCGGGGGGCCATATAGATACGCAGTATTTT
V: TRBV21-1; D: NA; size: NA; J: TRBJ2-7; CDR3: CASPSQVSRPYEQYF; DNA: TGTGCCAGCCCCAGCCAGGTTTCGAGACCCTACGAGCAGTACTTC
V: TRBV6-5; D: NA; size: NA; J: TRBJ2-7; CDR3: CASSTTGLVHYEQYF; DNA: TGTGCCAGCAGTACCACAGGGTTGGTTCACTACGAGCAGTACTTC
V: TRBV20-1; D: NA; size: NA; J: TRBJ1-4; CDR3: CSAVRGEKLFF; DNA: TGCAGTGCTGTTAGGGGTGAAAAACTGTTTTTT
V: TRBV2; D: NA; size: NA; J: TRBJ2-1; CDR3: CASSPPLAWYNEQFF; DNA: TGTGCCAGCAGTCCCCCCCTAGCATGGTACAATGAGCAGTTCTTC
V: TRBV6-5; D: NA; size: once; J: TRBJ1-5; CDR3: CASSWRWGGNQPQHF; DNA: TGTGCCAGCAGTTGGAGGTGGGGTGGCAATCAGCCCCAGCATTTT
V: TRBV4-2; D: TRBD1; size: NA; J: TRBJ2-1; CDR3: CASSLQGSDEQFF; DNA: TGTGCCAGCTCCTTACAGGGGAGCGATGAGCAGTTCTTC
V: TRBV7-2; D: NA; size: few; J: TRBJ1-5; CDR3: CASSLGNIYSNQPQHF; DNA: TGTGCCAGCAGCTTAGGTAACATTTATAGCAATCAGCCCCAGCATTTT
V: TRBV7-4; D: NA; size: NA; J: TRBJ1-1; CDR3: CASSLTGGRTEAFF; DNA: TGTGCCAGCAGCCTAACGGGAGGGCGAACTGAAGCTTTCTTT
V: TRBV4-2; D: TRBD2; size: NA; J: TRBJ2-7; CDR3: CASSQAWLAGGAYEQYF; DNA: TGTGCCAGCAGCCAAGCGTGGCTAGCGGGGGGAGCCTACGAGCAGTACTTC
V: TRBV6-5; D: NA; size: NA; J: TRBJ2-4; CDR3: CASRTETGRGNIQYF; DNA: TGTGCCAGCAGAACTGAAACAGGGAGAGGAAACATTCAGTACTTC
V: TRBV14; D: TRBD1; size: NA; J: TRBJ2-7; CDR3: CASSQVGTGPYEQYF; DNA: TGTGCCAGCAGCCAAGTGGGGACAGGCCCCTACGAGCAGTACTTC
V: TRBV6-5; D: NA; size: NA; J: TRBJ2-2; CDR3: CASSYSSWASTGELFF; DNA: TGTGCCAGCAGTTACTCGAGCTGGGCCTCTACCGGGGAGCTGTTTTTT
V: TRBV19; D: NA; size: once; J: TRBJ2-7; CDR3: CASSIRGGGYEQYF; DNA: TGTGCCAGTAGTATTAGGGGAGGGGGCTACGAGCAGTACTTC
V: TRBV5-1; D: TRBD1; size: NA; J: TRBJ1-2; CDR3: CASCPGQGGYGYTF; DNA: TGCGCCAGCTGTCCGGGACAGGGTGGATATGGCTACACCTTC
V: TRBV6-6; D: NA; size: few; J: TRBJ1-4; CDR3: CAMRGSLNEKLFF; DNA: TGTGCCATGAGAGGCAGTCTAAATGAAAAACTGTTTTTT
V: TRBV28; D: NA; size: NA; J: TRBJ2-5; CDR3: CASSGDLIQETQYF; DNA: TGTGCCAGCAGTGGGGACTTGATCCAAGAGACCCAGTACTTC
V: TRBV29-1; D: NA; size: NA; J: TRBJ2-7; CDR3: CSVVLLLSYEQYF; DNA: TGCAGCGTCGTACTGTTACTATCCTACGAGCAGTACTTC
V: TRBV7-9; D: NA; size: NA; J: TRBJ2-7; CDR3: CASSLFPGQSISYEQYF; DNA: TGTGCCAGCAGCTTATTCCCCGGTCAATCCATCTCCTACGAGCAGTACTTC
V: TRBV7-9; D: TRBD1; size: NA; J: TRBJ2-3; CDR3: CASSFGQVLASTDTQYF; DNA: TGTGCCAGCAGCTTTGGACAGGTTTTAGCTAGCACAGATACGCAGTATTTT
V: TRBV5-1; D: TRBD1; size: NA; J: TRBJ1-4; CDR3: CASSPGPGGLATNEKLFF; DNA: TGCGCCAGCAGCCCAGGTCCAGGGGGCCTGGCAACTAATGAAAAACTGTTTTTT
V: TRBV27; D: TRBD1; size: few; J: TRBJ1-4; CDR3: CASSLSGTVGEKLFF; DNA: TGTGCCAGCAGTTTGTCCGGGACAGTTGGCGAAAAACTGTTTTTT
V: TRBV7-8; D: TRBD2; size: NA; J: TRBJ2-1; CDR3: CASSFPREEGYNEQFF; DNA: TGTGCCAGCAGCTTCCCACGGGAGGAGGGCTACAATGAGCAGTTCTTC
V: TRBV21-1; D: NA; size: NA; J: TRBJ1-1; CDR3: CASSKGSRRMNTEAFF; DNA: TGTGCCAGCAGCAAAGGGTCCAGGCGCATGAACACTGAAGCTTTCTTT
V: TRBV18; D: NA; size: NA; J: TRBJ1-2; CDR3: CASSPLIRGNYGYTF; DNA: TGTGCCAGCTCACCTCTAATCAGGGGTAACTATGGCTACACCTTC
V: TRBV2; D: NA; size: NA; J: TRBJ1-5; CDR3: CASSESGGDQPQHF; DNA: TGTGCCAGCAGTGAATCGGGAGGAGATCAGCCCCAGCATTTT
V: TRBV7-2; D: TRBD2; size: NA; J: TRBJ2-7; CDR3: CASSLGAGGMYF; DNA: TGTGCCAGCAGCTTAGGGGCGGGGGGTATGTACTTC
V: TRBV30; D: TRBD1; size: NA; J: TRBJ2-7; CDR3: CAWRGDRGYEQYF; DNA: TGTGCCTGGAGGGGGGACAGGGGTTACGAGCAGTACTTC
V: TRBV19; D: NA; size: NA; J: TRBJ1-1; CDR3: CASSPLPRNTEAFF; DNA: TGTGCCAGTAGTCCCCTACCTAGGAACACTGAAGCTTTCTTT
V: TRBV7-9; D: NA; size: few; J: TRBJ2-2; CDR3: CAKQGSYTGELFF; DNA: TGTGCCAAGCAGGGGTCCTACACCGGGGAGCTGTTTTTT
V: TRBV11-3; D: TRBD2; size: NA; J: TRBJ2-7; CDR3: CASSFSGGEYEQYF; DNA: TGTGCCAGCAGCTTTAGCGGGGGGGAATACGAGCAGTACTTC
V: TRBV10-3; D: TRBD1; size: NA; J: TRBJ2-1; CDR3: CAISEPGQGRNEQFF; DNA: TGTGCCATCAGTGAACCGGGACAGGGGCGCAATGAGCAGTTCTTC
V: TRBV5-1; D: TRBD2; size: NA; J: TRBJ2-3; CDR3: CASNFLAGGIGGTDTQYF; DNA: TGCGCCAGCAACTTCCTAGCGGGGGGGATCGGGGGCACAGATACGCAGTATTTT
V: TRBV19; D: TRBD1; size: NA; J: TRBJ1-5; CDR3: CASSSLPGGAGQPQHF; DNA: TGTGCCAGTAGTTCCCTCCCAGGGGGCGCAGGGCAGCCCCAGCATTTT
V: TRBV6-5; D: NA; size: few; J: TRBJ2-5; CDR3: CASSWGGTQYF; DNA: TGTGCCAGCAGTTGGGGAGGGACCCAGTACTTC
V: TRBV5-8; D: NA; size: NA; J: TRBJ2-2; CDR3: CASSLLQGLDTGELFF; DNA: TGTGCCAGCAGCTTGTTGCAGGGTCTTGACACCGGGGAGCTGTTTTTT
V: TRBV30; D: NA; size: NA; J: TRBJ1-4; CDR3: CAWNPTGTNEKLFF; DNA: TGTGCCTGGAACCCGACAGGAACTAATGAAAAACTGTTTTTT
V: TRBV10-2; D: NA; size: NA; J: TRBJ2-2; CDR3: CASSFGGSNTGELFF; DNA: TGCGCCAGCAGTTTCGGCGGCTCGAACACCGGGGAGCTGTTTTTT
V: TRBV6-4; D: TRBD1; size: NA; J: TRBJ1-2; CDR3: CASRTTGFYGYTF; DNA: TGTGCCAGCAGGACGACAGGGTTTTATGGCTACACCTTC
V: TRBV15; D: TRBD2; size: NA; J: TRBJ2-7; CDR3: CATSARGDLYEQYF; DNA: TGTGCCACCAGCGCTCGGGGGGACCTCTACGAGCAGTACTTC
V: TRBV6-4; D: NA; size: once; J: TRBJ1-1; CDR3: CASSAQGMNTEAFF; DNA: TGTGCCAGCAGTGCCCAGGGGATGAACACTGAAGCTTTCTTT
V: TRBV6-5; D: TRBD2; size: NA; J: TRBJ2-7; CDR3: CASSSFSGGPTYEQYF; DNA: TGTGCCAGCAGTTCCTTTAGCGGGGGCCCTACCTACGAGCAGTACTTC
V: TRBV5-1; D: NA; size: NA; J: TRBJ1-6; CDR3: CASSLDREISPLHF; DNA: TGCGCCAGCAGCTTGGACAGGGAAATTTCACCCCTCCACTTT
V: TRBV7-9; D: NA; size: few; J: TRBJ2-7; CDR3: CASSLGSGYEQYF; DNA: TGTGCCAGCAGCTTAGGGTCGGGTTACGAGCAGTACTTC
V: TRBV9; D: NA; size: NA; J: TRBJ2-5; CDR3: CASSSRVEDSEETQYF; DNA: TGTGCCAGCAGCTCACGTGTGGAGGACAGTGAAGAGACCCAGTACTTC
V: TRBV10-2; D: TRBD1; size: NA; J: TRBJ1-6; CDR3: CASRDGQGNSPLHF; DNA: TGCGCCAGCAGAGACGGACAGGGAAATTCACCCCTCCACTTT
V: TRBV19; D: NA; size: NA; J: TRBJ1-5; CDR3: CASSIQGGGQPQHF; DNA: TGTGCCAGTAGTATCCAGGGCGGCGGTCAGCCCCAGCATTTT